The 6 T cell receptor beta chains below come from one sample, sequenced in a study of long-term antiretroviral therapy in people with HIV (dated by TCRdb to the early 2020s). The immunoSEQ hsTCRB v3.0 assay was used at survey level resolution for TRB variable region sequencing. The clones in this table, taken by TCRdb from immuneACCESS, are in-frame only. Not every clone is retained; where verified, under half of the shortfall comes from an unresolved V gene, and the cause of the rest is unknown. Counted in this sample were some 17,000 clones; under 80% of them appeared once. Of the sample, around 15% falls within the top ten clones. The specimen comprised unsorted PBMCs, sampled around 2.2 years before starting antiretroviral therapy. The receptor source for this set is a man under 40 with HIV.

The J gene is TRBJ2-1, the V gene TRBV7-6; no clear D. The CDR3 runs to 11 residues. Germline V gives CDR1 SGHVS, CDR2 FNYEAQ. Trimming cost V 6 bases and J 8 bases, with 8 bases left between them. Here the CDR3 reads CASRRGDEQFF. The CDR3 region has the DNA TGTGCCAGCAGACGAGGCGATGAGCAGTTCTTC.

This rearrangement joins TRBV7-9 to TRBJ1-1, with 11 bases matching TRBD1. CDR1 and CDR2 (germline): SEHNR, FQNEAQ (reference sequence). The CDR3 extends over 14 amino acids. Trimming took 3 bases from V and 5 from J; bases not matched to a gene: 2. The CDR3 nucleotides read TGTGCCAGCAGCTTCGGACAGGGGGCGACTGAAGCTTTCTTT. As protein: CASSFGQGATEAFF.

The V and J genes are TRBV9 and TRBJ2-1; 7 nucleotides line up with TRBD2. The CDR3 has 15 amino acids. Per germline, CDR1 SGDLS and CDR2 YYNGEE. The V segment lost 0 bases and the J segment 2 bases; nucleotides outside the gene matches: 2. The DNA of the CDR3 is TGTGCCAGCAGCGTAGGAGGGAGGGCCTACAATGAGCAGTTCTTC. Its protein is CASSVGGRAYNEQFF.

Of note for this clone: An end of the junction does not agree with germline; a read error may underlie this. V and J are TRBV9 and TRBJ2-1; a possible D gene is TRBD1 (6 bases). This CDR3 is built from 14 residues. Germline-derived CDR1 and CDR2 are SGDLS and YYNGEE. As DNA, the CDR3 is TGTGCCAGCAGCCCCTACAGGGTTGGCAATCAGCAGTTCTTC. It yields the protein CASSPYRVGNQQFF. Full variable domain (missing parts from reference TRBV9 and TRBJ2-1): DSGVTQTPKHLITATGQRVTLRCSPRSGDLSVYWYQQSLDQGLQFLIQYYNGEERAKGNILERFSAQQFPDLHSELNLSSLELGDSALYFCASSPYRVGNQQFFGPGTRLTVL.

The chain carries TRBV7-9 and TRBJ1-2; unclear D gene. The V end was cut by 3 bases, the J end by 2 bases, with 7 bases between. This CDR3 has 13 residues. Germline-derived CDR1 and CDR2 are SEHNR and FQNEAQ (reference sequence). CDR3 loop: CASSLQANYGYTF. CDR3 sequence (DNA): TGTGCCAGCAGCTTGCAGGCCAACTATGGCTACACCTTC.

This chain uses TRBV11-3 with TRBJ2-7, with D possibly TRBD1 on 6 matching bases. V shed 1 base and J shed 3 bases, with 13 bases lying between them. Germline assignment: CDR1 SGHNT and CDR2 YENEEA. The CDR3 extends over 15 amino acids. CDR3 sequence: CASSLAGGKGYEQYF. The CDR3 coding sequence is TGTGCCAGCAGCTTAGCTGGGGGCAAAGGCTACGAGCAGTACTTC.